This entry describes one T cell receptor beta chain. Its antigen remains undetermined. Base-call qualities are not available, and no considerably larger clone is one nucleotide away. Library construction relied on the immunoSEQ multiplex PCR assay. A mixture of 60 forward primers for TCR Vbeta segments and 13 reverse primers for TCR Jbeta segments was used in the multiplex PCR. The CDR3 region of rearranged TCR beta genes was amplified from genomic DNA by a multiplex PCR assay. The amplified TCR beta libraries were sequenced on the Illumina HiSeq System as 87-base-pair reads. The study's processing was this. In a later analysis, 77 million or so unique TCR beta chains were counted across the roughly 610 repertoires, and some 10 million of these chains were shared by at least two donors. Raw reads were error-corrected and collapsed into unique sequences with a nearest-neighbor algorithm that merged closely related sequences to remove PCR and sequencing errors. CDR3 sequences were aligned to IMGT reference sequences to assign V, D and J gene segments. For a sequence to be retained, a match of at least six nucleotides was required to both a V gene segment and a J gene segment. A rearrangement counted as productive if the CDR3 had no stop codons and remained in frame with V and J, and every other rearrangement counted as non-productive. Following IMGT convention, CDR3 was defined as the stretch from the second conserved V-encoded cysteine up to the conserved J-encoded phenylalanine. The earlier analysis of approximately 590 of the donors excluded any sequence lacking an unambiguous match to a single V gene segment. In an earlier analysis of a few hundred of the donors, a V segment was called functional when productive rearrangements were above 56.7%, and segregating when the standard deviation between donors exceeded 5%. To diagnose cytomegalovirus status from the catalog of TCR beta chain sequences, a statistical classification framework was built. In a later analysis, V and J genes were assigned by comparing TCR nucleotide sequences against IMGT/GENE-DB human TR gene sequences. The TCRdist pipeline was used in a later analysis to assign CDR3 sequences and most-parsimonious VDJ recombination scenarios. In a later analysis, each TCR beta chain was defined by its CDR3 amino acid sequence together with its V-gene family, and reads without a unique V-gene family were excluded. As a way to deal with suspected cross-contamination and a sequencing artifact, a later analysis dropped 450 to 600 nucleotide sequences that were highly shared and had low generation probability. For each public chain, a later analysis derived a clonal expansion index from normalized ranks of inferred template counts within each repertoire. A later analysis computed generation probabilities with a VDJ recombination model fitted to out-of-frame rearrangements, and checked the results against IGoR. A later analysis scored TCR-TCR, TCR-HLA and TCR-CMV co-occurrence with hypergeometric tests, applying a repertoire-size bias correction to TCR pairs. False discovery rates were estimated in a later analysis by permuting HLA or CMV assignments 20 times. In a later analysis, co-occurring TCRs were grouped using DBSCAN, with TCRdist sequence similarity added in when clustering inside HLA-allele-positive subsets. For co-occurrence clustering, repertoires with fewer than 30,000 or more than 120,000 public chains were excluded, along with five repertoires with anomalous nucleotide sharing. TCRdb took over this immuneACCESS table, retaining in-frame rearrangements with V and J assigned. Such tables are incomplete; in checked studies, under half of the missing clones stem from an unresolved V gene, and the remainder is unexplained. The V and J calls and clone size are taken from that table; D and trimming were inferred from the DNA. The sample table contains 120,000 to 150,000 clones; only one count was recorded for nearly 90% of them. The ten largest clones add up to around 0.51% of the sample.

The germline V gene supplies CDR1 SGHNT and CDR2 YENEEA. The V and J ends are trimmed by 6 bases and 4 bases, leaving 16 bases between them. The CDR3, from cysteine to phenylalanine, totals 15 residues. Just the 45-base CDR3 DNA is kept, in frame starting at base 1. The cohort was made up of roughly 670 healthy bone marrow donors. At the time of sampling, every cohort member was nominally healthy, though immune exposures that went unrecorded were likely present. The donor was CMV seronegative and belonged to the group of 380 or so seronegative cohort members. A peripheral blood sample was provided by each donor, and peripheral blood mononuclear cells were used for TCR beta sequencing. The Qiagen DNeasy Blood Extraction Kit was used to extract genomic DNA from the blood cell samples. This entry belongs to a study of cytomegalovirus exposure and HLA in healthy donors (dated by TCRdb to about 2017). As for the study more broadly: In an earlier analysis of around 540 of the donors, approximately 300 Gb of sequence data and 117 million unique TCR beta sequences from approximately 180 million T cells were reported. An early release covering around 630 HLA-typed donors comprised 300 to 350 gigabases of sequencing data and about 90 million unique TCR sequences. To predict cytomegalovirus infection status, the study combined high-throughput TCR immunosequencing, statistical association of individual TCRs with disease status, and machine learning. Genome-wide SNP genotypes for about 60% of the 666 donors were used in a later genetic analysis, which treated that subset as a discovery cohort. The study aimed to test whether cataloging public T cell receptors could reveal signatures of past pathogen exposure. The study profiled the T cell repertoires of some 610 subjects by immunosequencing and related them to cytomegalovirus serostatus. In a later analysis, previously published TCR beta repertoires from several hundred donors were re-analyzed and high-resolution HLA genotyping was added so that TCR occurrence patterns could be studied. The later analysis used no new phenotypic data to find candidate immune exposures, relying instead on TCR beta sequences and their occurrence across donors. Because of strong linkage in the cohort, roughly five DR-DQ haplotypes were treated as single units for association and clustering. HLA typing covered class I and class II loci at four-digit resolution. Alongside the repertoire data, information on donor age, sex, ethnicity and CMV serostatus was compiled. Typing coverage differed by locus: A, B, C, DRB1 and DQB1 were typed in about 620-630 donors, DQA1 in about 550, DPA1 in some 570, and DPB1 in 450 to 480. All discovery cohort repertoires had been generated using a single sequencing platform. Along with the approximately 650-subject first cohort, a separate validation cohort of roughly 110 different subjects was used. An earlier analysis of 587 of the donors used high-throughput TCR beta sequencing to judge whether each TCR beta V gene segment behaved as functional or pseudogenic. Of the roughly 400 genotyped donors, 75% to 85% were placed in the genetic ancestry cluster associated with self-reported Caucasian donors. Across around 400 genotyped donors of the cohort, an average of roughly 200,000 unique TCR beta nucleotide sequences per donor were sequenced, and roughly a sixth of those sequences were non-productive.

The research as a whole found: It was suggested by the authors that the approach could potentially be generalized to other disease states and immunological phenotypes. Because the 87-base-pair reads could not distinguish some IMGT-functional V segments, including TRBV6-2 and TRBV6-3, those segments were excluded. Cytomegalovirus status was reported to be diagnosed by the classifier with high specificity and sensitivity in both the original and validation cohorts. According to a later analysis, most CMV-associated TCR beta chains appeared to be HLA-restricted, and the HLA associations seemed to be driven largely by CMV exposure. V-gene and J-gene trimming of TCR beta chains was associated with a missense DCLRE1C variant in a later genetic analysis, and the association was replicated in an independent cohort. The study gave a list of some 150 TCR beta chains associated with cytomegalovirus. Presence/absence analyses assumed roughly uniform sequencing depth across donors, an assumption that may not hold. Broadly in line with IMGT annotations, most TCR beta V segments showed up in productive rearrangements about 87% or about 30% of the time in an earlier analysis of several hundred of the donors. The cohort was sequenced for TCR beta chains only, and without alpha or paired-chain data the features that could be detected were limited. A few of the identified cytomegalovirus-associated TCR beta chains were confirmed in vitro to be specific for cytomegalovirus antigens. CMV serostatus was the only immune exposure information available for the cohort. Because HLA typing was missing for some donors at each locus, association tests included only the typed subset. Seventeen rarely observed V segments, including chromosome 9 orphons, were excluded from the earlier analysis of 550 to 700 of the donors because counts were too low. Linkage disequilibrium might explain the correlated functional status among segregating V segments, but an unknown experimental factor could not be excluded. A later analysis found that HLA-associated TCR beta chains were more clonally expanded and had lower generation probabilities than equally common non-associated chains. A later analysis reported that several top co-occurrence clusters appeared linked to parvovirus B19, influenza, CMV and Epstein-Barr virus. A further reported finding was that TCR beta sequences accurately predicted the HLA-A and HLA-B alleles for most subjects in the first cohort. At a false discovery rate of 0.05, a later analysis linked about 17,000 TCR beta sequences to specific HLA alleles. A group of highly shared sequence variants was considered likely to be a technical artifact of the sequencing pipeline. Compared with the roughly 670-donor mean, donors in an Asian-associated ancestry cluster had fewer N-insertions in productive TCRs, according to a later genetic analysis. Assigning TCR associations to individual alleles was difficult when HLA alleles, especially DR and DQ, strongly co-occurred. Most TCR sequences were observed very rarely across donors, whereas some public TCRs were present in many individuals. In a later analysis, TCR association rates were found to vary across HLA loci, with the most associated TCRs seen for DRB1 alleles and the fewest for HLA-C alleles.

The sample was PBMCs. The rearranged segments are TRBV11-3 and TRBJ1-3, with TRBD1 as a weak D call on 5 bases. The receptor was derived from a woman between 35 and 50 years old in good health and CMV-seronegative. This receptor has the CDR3 CASRKDSSPGNTIYF. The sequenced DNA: TGTGCCAGCAGAAAAGACAGCTCGCCCGGAAACACCATATATTTT.